The sequence of this T cell receptor (beta chain) was determined in a study of blood T cells in healthy people across ages. Study background: Template switching captured about one barcoded beta molecule per two T cells. General observations from the study: Versus aged donors, long-lived donors had higher diversity and more naive CD4+ cells.

The length of the CDR3 is 18 residues. V was clipped by 1 base and J by 8 bases; unmatched bases: 17. CDR1 MGHRA and CDR2 YSYEKL come from the germline V gene. A J-beta primer mix and a sample-barcoded 5' primer were used in a second PCR of about 7 to 12 cycles. CDR3-containing paired-end reads numbered at least 2.5 million in each sample. TCRdb passed the 5' RACE reads through MiXCR, listing each CDR3 protein once. Of around 1.5 million distinct CDR3 sequences in the sample, approximately 32% were seen once. With respect to this clonotype: Its specificity is not known.

Sequenced material: blood. The chain carries TRBV4-1 and TRBJ2-3; TRBD2 agrees at 8 bases. This clonotype was obtained from a woman aged 30 to 39 in good health. The CDR3 here is CASSQGTRLARLGGTQYF. In DNA, the CDR3 is TGCGCCAGCAGCCAAGGCACCCGACTAGCGAGGTTAGGCGGTACGCAGTATTTT.